The source of this T cell receptor beta chain is a study of blood T cell repertoires in COVID-19. Study-level information: From the United States, Italy and Spain came samples of acute and convalescent COVID-19. T cells, B-cell-depleted T cells, or PBMCs provided the cDNA or gDNA that served as material.

CDR1 is SEHNR, CDR2 FQNEAQ, per germline (reference sequence). Unmatched junction bases numbered 11, after V lost 5 bases and J lost 8 bases. The CDR3 length is 15 residues. Per the authors' pipeline: The assay estimated nucleated cells by amplifying reference gene primers. This table comes from immunoSEQ multiplex PCR, and its TCRdb copy is limited to in-frame clones, with some not included. V, J and clone size reflect that table, while D and trimming were determined from the DNA. The table records fewer than 250,000 clones, around 80% of them present only once. The TCR originated in a human donor in a cohort sampled during active COVID-19. The chain links TRBV7-9 to TRBJ2-1, with 8 bases identical to TRBD2. Sequencing was done on a sample of peripheral blood. Here the CDR3 DNA reads TGTGCCAGCAGCCCACCCCAAGGGACTAGGTATGAGCAGTTCTTC. This translates into CASSPPQGTRYEQFF.